The 5 T cell receptor beta chains given below trace back to one sample, sequenced in a study of human versus mouse CDR3 diversity and MHC coevolution. The assay was immunoSEQ multiplex PCR, and TCRdb's table has in-frame clones only and misses some. The sample has 50,000 to 70,000 clones; about 94% are singletons. Material for sequencing was naive CD4+ T cells from blood. The subset is: CD45RO-negative CD62L-positive naive CD4 T cells. These receptors were obtained from a person aged 55 to 70 in good health.

The gene calls are TRBV19 and TRBJ1-1; 9 bases are shared with TRBD1. In germline, CDR1 is LNHDA, CDR2 SQIVND (reference sequence). The V gene end was trimmed by 3 bases and the J gene end by 4 bases; junction bases not matched to a gene: 6. The CDR3 sequence is 15 residues long. CDR3 coding DNA: TGTGCCAGTAGTATCCACAAGGGACAGGGCACTGAAGCTTTCTTT. This gives the protein CASSIHKGQGTEAFF. Drawing the rest from reference TRBV19 and TRBJ1-1, the complete variable domain is DGGITQSPKYLFRKEGQNVTLSCEQNLNHDAMYWYRQDPGQGLRLIYYSQIVNDFQKGDIAEGYSVSREKKESFPLTVTSAQKNPTAFYLCASSIHKGQGTEAFFGQGTRLTVV.

The V and J genes are TRBV19 and TRBJ2-7; 14 nucleotides agree with TRBD2. This CDR3 comprises 17 residues. With V trimmed by 5 bases and J by 0 bases, 6 bases remained unmatched. The germline V gene encodes CDR1 LNHDA and CDR2 SQIVND (reference sequence). CDR3 amino acids: CASSLGTSGSVSYEQYF. The DNA of the CDR3 is TGTGCCAGTAGTTTAGGGACTAGCGGGAGCGTCTCCTACGAGCAGTACTTC.

The rearrangement links TRBV2 to TRBJ2-7, with D maybe TRBD1 (6 bases). The CDR3 totals 15 residues. In germline, CDR1 is SNHLY, CDR2 FYNNEI. V shed 7 bases and J shed 1 base, with 17 bases lying between them. CDR3 nucleotides: TGTGCCAGCACAAAGCAAGGGACATCTTCCTACGAGCAGTACTTC. The encoded protein is CASTKQGTSSYEQYF.

This clone was observed once. V is TRBV5-4 and J is TRBJ2-1; a possible D gene is TRBD2 (5 bases). Germline CDR1 reads SGHNT; CDR2 reads YYREEE (reference sequence). Trimming pared 4 bases from V and 5 bases from J, leaving 16 bases between. The CDR3 consists of 15 residues. DNA for the CDR3: TGTGCCAGCAGCATAGAGAGTGCGAGGGACAATGAGCAGTTCTTC. It yields the protein CASSIESARDNEQFF.

This clone was found a few times. This rearrangement joins TRBV6-1 to TRBJ1-1; D remains unclear. V lost 2 bases and J lost 1, with 11 bases in between. The germline CDR1 and CDR2 sequences are MNHNS and SASEGT. The CDR3 is made up of 15 amino acids. The CDR3 spells CASSESRPWNTEAFF. CDR3 nucleotides: TGTGCCAGCAGTGAATCTAGGCCATGGAACACTGAAGCTTTCTTT.